A selection of T cell receptor beta chains follows, all from one sample in a study of early T cells in non-severe SARS-CoV-2 infection. TCRdb reanalysed the 5' RACE reads using MiXCR and keeps one entry per CDR3 protein. The sample records approximately 70,000 distinct CDR3 sequences, less than 15% being singletons. The sequenced material came from whole blood. The source is an adult who was a healthcare worker with PCR-confirmed SARS-CoV-2 infection or an uninfected control (not recorded which). The CDR3 runs from the conserved cysteine through the conserved F or W. D genes are given only for firm matches. A row's size may be missing; if present it is once, few, many or a size class.

TRBJ2-1 - TRBV30 - CAWRISFEQFF TGTGCCTGGAGAATTAGTTTTGAGCAGTTCTTC
TRBJ2-3 few TRBV7-2 TRBD2 CASTTSSGRVFTDTQYF TGTGCCAGCACAACCTCTAGCGGGAGGGTATTCACAGATACGCAGTATTTT
TRBJ2-3 - TRBV12-3/TRBV12-4 - CASRTTADTQYF TGTGCCAGCAGGACAACCGCGGATACGCAGTATTTT
TRBJ2-1 few TRBV3-1 TRBD2 CASSRGLDNEQFF TGTGCCAGCAGCCGTGGACTAGACAATGAGCAGTTCTTC
TRBJ2-7 many TRBV5-4 TRBD2 CASSLGGASGGYEQYF TGTGCCAGCAGCTTGGGCGGGGCTAGCGGGGGATACGAGCAGTACTTC
TRBJ2-7 - TRBV6-2/TRBV6-3 TRBD1 CASRVTLTGSYEQYF TGTGCCAGCAGAGTTACGTTGACAGGGTCCTACGAGCAGTACTTC
TRBJ2-7 few TRBV9 TRBD2 CASSARDGLAGAYEQYF TGTGCCAGCAGCGCGCGTGATGGACTAGCGGGAGCCTACGAGCAGTACTTC
TRBJ2-5 few TRBV7-2 - CASSLSRIQETQYF TGTGCCAGCAGCTTAAGCCGGATACAAGAGACCCAGTACTTC
TRBJ2-7 - TRBV9 - CASSVGRVGEQYF TGTGCCAGCAGCGTAGGAAGGGTCGGCGAGCAGTACTTC
TRBJ1-6 few TRBV4-1 - CASSQAATEDSPLHF TGCGCCAGCAGCCAAGCGGCAACAGAAGATTCACCCCTCCACTTT
TRBJ2-7 - TRBV14 - CASSPTRAQIFYEQYF TGTGCCAGCAGCCCTACTCGGGCCCAGATCTTTTACGAGCAGTACTTC
TRBJ1-2 many TRBV20-1 - CSARVPPSTGLYGYTF TGCAGTGCTAGAGTCCCTCCTTCGACGGGACTTTATGGCTACACCTTC
TRBJ1-3 many TRBV12-3/TRBV12-4 - CASSRAENTIYF TGTGCCAGCAGCCGGGCTGAAAACACCATATATTTT
TRBJ1-5 many TRBV5-8 TRBD1 CASSRGGGNQPQHF TGTGCCAGCAGCCGAGGGGGCGGCAATCAGCCCCAGCATTTT
TRBJ1-4 few TRBV21-1 - CASSKFVLREKLFF TGTGCCAGCAGCAAATTTGTACTAAGGGAAAAACTGTTTTTT
TRBJ2-3 - TRBV9 TRBD2 CASNIAGGLSDTQYF TGTGCCAGCAACATAGCGGGGGGGCTTTCAGATACGCAGTATTTT
TRBJ2-7 - TRBV18 - CASSPIGEPAYEQYF TGTGCCAGCTCACCTATTGGAGAGCCAGCCTACGAGCAGTACTTC
TRBJ2-2 - TRBV5-1 - CASTLDRTGELFF TGCGCCAGCACCTTAGACCGCACCGGGGAGCTGTTTTTT
TRBJ2-5 - TRBV11-2 TRBD2 CASSHVQRGLGQYF TGTGCCAGCAGTCACGTGCAGCGGGGGCTTGGCCAGTACTTC
TRBJ2-5 many TRBV3-1 - CASSQGVETQYF TGTGCCAGCAGCCAGGGGGTGGAGACCCAGTACTTC
TRBJ2-1 few TRBV7-6 TRBD2 CASSLVAGGPVEQFF TGTGCCAGCAGCTTAGTCGCGGGGGGGCCGGTTGAGCAGTTCTTC
TRBJ2-3 - TRBV7-9 - CASSLYGETTDTQYF TGTGCCAGCAGCTTGTATGGGGAGACCACAGATACGCAGTATTTT
TRBJ1-1 - TRBV5-1 TRBD1 CASSLAQTGGTEAFF TGCGCCAGCAGCTTGGCCCAGACAGGGGGGACTGAAGCTTTCTTT
TRBJ2-1 - TRBV20-1 - CSARDSIHTPNGQFF TGCAGTGCTAGAGATTCAATTCACACCCCCAATGGGCAGTTCTTC
TRBJ2-3 many TRBV5-1 - CASSLQGDTDTQYF TGCGCCAGCAGCTTACAAGGGGACACAGATACGCAGTATTTT
TRBJ1-6 many TRBV12-3/TRBV12-4 - CASSNNYNSPLHF TGTGCCAGCAGCAATAACTATAATTCACCCCTCCACTTT
TRBJ2-2 - TRBV6-6 TRBD1 CASSEPQGAKTGELFF TGTGCCAGCAGTGAGCCCCAGGGGGCGAAAACCGGGGAGCTGTTTTTT
TRBJ2-7 many TRBV15 TRBD1 CATSRVTGARQYF TGTGCCACCAGCAGAGTGACAGGGGCAAGGCAGTACTTC
TRBJ2-3 many TRBV27 TRBD2 CASSTAGGPGDTQYF TGTGCCAGCAGTACCGCGGGGGGGCCTGGGGATACGCAGTATTTT
TRBJ2-2 - TRBV7-9 - CASSLGDRNTGELFF TGTGCCAGCAGCTTAGGAGACAGGAACACCGGGGAGCTGTTTTTT
TRBJ2-3 - TRBV2 TRBD2 CASSDRLAGVGDTQYF TGTGCCAGCAGCGACAGACTAGCGGGAGTGGGAGATACGCAGTATTTT
TRBJ2-7 many TRBV2 - CASSEQGSYEQYF TGTGCCAGCAGTGAACAGGGCTCCTACGAGCAGTACTTC
TRBJ1-1 many TRBV5-1 - CASSFLGDTEAFF TGCGCCAGCAGCTTCTTGGGGGACACTGAAGCTTTCTTT
TRBJ2-3 - TRBV7-2 - CASSFYTARGDTQYF TGTGCCAGCAGCTTTTACACAGCTAGAGGAGATACGCAGTATTTT
TRBJ2-1 - TRBV10-3 - CAISESAGNNEQFF TGTGCCATCAGTGAGTCGGCAGGAAACAATGAGCAGTTCTTC
TRBJ2-5 few TRBV3-1 - CASSSQEAGGTQYF TGTGCCAGCAGCTCGCAGGAGGCAGGAGGGACCCAGTACTTC
TRBJ1-6 many TRBV25-1 TRBD1 CASSEGTVGPLHF TGTGCCAGCAGTGAAGGGACAGTAGGACCCCTCCACTTT
TRBJ2-3 many TRBV7-9 - CASSGAGRDTQYF TGTGCCAGCAGCGGGGCGGGACGCGATACGCAGTATTTT
TRBJ2-1 - TRBV19 TRBD2 CASSAPSGSFGGEQFF TGTGCCAGTAGTGCCCCTAGCGGGAGCTTTGGAGGTGAGCAGTTCTTC
TRBJ2-2 medium-sized TRBV7-9 - CASSRRDGSTEFNTGELFF TGTGCCAGCAGCCGTCGAGATGGGTCGACAGAGTTCAACACCGGGGAGCTGTTTTTT
TRBJ1-6 many TRBV7-2 - CASSLTGIDSPLHF TGTGCCAGCAGCTTAACAGGCATAGATTCACCCCTCCACTTT
TRBJ2-5 many TRBV20-1 - CSALRQLETQYF TGCAGTGCGCTTCGACAGCTCGAGACCCAGTACTTC
TRBJ2-1 many TRBV7-3 TRBD1 CASSPHRGFLGQFF TGTGCCAGCAGTCCCCACAGGGGGTTCTTAGGGCAGTTCTTC
TRBJ2-7 few TRBV7-3 - CASSPGPDYEQYF TGTGCCAGCAGCCCAGGTCCTGACTACGAGCAGTACTTC
TRBJ1-4 few TRBV3-1 - CASSSRGGEEKLFF TGTGCCAGCAGCTCCCGTGGGGGGGAAGAAAAACTGTTTTTT
TRBJ2-4 many TRBV15 - CATSRDRVTKNIQYF TGTGCCACCAGCAGAGATCGGGTTACCAAAAACATTCAGTACTTC
TRBJ1-2 few TRBV7-2 - CASSLINYGYTF TGTGCCAGCAGCTTGATTAACTATGGCTACACCTTC
TRBJ2-4 - TRBV20-1 - CSARGAGDIQYF TGCAGTGCTAGGGGAGCCGGGGACATTCAGTACTTC
TRBJ1-2 - TRBV5-1 - CASSFGRNYGYTF TGCGCCAGCAGCTTTGGCAGAAACTATGGCTACACCTTC
TRBJ2-2 - TRBV4-1 TRBD2 CASSQVGGSTMKAGELFF TGCGCCAGCAGCCAAGTCGGGGGGTCTACTATGAAGGCCGGGGAGCTGTTTTTT
TRBJ2-3 - TRBV20-1 TRBD1 CSADRGSTDTQYF TGCAGTGCAGACAGGGGAAGCACAGATACGCAGTATTTT
TRBJ2-1 few TRBV14 TRBD2 CASSQVNLAGENNEQFF TGTGCCAGCAGCCAAGTCAACCTAGCGGGAGAGAACAATGAGCAGTTCTTC
TRBJ1-6 few TRBV10-3 TRBD1 CAISSTGVSPLHF TGTGCCATCAGTTCGACAGGGGTGTCACCCCTCCACTTT
TRBJ1-4 - TRBV3-1 TRBD1 CASSQADRGPEKLFF TGTGCCAGCAGCCAAGCGGACAGGGGGCCTGAAAAACTGTTTTTT
TRBJ2-2 many TRBV12-5 - CASGRTGGWTGELFF TGTGCTAGTGGCCGGACCGGGGGTTGGACCGGGGAGCTGTTTTTT
TRBJ1-1 few TRBV30 - CAWSEFRGTVNTEAFF TGTGCCTGGAGCGAATTCCGTGGGACGGTGAACACTGAAGCTTTCTTT
TRBJ2-1 many TRBV20-1 TRBD2 CSARGYFSGDHNEQFF TGCAGTGCTAGAGGTTACTTTAGCGGGGACCACAATGAGCAGTTCTTC
TRBJ2-2 many TRBV19 TRBD1 CASSRSLDRETGELFF TGTGCCAGTAGTAGGTCCCTGGACAGGGAGACCGGGGAGCTGTTTTTT
TRBJ1-2 few TRBV12-3/TRBV12-4 - CASSRGGFLGYTF TGTGCCAGCAGTCGTGGGGGATTTCTTGGCTACACCTTC